These 20 T cell receptor beta chains came from one sample sequenced in a study of response to subunit inactivated influenza vaccine. TCRdb reprocessed the RT-PCR reads via MiXCR and lists one record per CDR3 protein. The table includes roughly 700,000 distinct CDR3 sequences, about 15% detected once. Specimen: PBMCs from blood, collected approximately 15 days before vaccination. The source is a man aged 50-59 years who received an inactivated influenza vaccine.

This clonotype has at least ten counts. The chain recombines TRBV29-1 with TRBJ2-7; 9 bases are a match to TRBD1. Germline V gene lookup returns CDR1 SQVTM and CDR2 ANQGSEA. The CDR3 consists of 11 residues. Trimming removed 7 bases from V and 8 bases from J; junction bases left unmatched: 6. The CDR3 reads CSGLDRGKQYF. Here the CDR3 DNA reads TGCAGCGGCTTGGACAGGGGAAAGCAGTACTTC.

This sequence joins TRBV27 and TRBJ1-5; 10 bases align to TRBD1. J lost 7 bases, V lost 5 bases, and 5 bases had no gene match. This CDR3 is 14 amino acids long. Per germline, CDR1 MNHEY and CDR2 SMNVEV (reference sequence). The CDR3: CASSAGTGEQPQHF. The CDR3 DNA reads TGTGCCAGCAGTGCCGGGACAGGGGAGCAGCCCCAGCATTTT.

This clonotype has only a few counts. The CDR3 DNA sequence: TGTGCCAGCAGTTTAGATCGGCACACCGGGGAGCTGTTTTTT. Translated: CASSLDRHTGELFF. The genes are TRBV12-3 or TRBV12-4 and TRBJ2-2; no definite D call. The CDR3 totals 14 residues. V lost 1 base and J lost 3, with 6 bases in between.

This clonotype was seen more than once but under ten times. The rearrangement joins TRBV27 to TRBJ2-1; no firm D call. The length of the CDR3 is 16 residues. Germline values: CDR1 MNHEY, CDR2 SMNVEV (reference sequence). The V gene lost 2 bases and the J gene lost 2 bases, with 13 bases spanning the gap. The CDR3 DNA reads as TGTGCCAGCAGTTTAGAGCGCCTTAGGACCTACAATGAGCAGTTCTTC. Its protein product is CASSLERLRTYNEQFF.

The chain employs TRBV20-1 and TRBJ2-1, with 8 bases fitting TRBD1. Per the germline V gene, CDR1 is DFQATT and CDR2 is SNEGSKA (reference sequence). The J segment lost 2 bases and the V segment lost 4 bases, leaving 7 bases of the junction unmatched. The CDR3 loop spans 15 amino acids. CDR3 protein: CSANRDRGPYNEQFF. The CDR3 DNA reads as TGCAGTGCTAACCGAGACAGGGGCCCCTACAATGAGCAGTTCTTC.

This clonotype appeared a few times. The chain joins TRBV14 to TRBJ2-2, with D hard to call. Trimming cost V 1 base and J 3 bases, with 12 bases left between them. In germline, CDR1 is SGHDN, CDR2 FVKESK. The CDR3 is 16 residues long. The CDR3 region is CASSQGVAVYTGELFF. The CDR3 DNA reads TGTGCCAGCAGCCAAGGGGTAGCAGTTTACACCGGGGAGCTGTTTTTT.

This clonotype was seen a few times. This rearrangement joins TRBV12-3 or TRBV12-4 to TRBJ2-3, with D unclear. The CDR3 totals 13 residues. Between the trimmed V and J ends, which lost 7 bases and 0 bases, there was a span of 8 bases. The CDR3 DNA reads as TGTGCCAGCACCCGGATCAGCACAGATACGCAGTATTTT. This codes for CASTRISTDTQYF.

This clonotype was seen a few times. The chain carries TRBV20-1 and TRBJ2-1; TRBD1 aligns across 9 bases. J lost 6 bases, V lost 6 bases, and 9 bases had no gene match. CDR3 size: 14 residues. Germline CDR1 and CDR2: DFQATT and SNEGSKA (reference sequence). The CDR3 sequence is CSAPGQGGGNEQFF. The CDR3 coding sequence is TGCAGTGCCCCGGGACAGGGAGGGGGCAATGAGCAGTTCTTC.

The J gene is TRBJ2-3, the V gene TRBV20-1; TRBD2 matches at 8 bases. Unmatched junction bases numbered 9, after V lost 0 bases and J lost 1 base. Germline V gives CDR1 DFQATT, CDR2 SNEGSKA (reference sequence). The CDR3 consists of 17 residues. The CDR3 nucleotides read TGCAGTGCTAGAGATTTATTACAGACTAGCGGCACAGATACGCAGTATTTT. Protein sequence: CSARDLLQTSGTDTQYF.

The CDR3 loop is CASSLGPGGTGELFF. The CDR3 region has the DNA TGTGCCAGCAGCTTAGGACCCGGGGGCACCGGGGAGCTGTTTTTT. The rearrangement joins TRBV7-6 to TRBJ2-2; tentatively, D is TRBD2 (6 bases). The V gene lost 1 base and the J gene lost 4 bases, with 10 bases spanning the gap. The CDR3 is 15 amino acids. Looked up from germline, CDR1 is SGHVS and CDR2 is FNYEAQ.

The V call is TRBV7-2, the J call TRBJ2-7; 9 nucleotides line up with TRBD1. Germline trimming cut 3 bases from V and 3 bases from J; bases unmatched to any gene: 6. Germline assignment: CDR1 SGHTA and CDR2 FQGNSA. The CDR3 is 15 amino acids. The CDR3 DNA follows: TGTGCCAGCAGCTTGGTGGGACAGGGTTTCTACGAGCAGTACTTC. It is translated as CASSLVGQGFYEQYF.

This clonotype was detected only a few times. The chain uses TRBV5-1 and TRBJ2-5, with TRBD2 matching over 7 bases. Trimming at V came to 1 base and at J to 4 bases, leaving 10 bases not matched to a gene. CDR1 and CDR2 (germline): SGHRS, YFSETQ. The CDR3 is made up of 16 amino acids. The DNA for the CDR3 is TGCGCCAGCAGCTTGAATGGGAGGGAGGTTGGAGAGACCCAGTACTTC. It encodes CASSLNGREVGETQYF.

The chain links TRBV7-9 to TRBJ2-1, with 7 bases fitting TRBD2. J gave up 5 bases and V 5 bases, and 12 bases lay outside the gene matches. CDR1 SEHNR and CDR2 FQNEAQ come from the germline V gene (reference sequence). The CDR3 sequence is 16 residues long. Here the CDR3 DNA reads TGTGCCAGCAGCCCACACCCTAGCGGACTTCACAATGAGCAGTTCTTC. Translating it yields CASSPHPSGLHNEQFF. Full variable domain (outside the CDR3, taken from reference TRBV7-9 and TRBJ2-1): DTGVSQNPRHKITKRGQNVTFRCDPISEHNRLYWYRQTLGQGPEFLTYFQNEAQLEKSRLLSDRFSAERPKGSFSTLEIQRTEQGDSAMYLCASSPHPSGLHNEQFFGPGTRLTVL.

The chain combines TRBV10-2 with TRBJ1-4, with 8 nucleotides matching TRBD1. Germline-derived CDR1 and CDR2 are WSHSY and SAAADI. The CDR3 is made up of 14 amino acids. V trimming: 7 bases; J trimming: 7 bases; junction bases outside the gene matches: 8. CDR3: CASKPETGVEKLFF. CDR3 bases: TGCGCCAGCAAACCCGAGACAGGGGTTGAAAAACTGTTTTTT.

This clonotype was observed a handful of times. The J gene is TRBJ2-3, the V gene TRBV7-2; D gene unclear. The germline V gene encodes CDR1 SGHTA and CDR2 FQGNSA. The CDR3 is 14 residues long. Deletions cut 0 bases from V and 2 bases from J, with 6 bases between. The CDR3 nucleotides are TGTGCCAGCAGCTTAGCGGCCTACACAGATACGCAGTATTTT. Its protein product is CASSLAAYTDTQYF.

This clonotype was counted only a few times. This chain joins TRBV25-1 and TRBJ1-5; 11 bases line up with TRBD1. The CDR3 sequence is 14 residues long. CDR1 and CDR2 (germline): MGHDK, SYGVNS. The J segment lost 5 bases and the V segment lost 3 bases, leaving 0 bases of the junction unmatched. The CDR3 spells CASSEDRGHQPQHF. Written as DNA, the CDR3 is TGTGCCAGCAGTGAGGACAGGGGGCATCAGCCCCAGCATTTT. The complete variable domain, with remaining parts taken from reference TRBV25-1 and TRBJ1-5, reads EADIYQTPRYLVIGTGKKITLECSQTMGHDKMYWYQQDPGMELHLIHYSYGVNSTEKGDLSSESTVSRIRTEHFPLTLESARPSHTSQYLCASSEDRGHQPQHFGDGTRLSIL.

The chain is built from TRBV7-2 and TRBJ2-1; TRBD2 aligns across 11 bases. Trimming cost V 1 base and J 4 bases; bases outside gene matches: 3. The germline V gene encodes CDR1 SGHTA and CDR2 FQGNSA. The CDR3 sequence is 16 residues long. The CDR3 sequence is CASSLVSGGEYNEQFF. The CDR3 nucleotides read TGTGCCAGCAGCTTAGTTAGCGGGGGGGAATACAATGAGCAGTTCTTC.

This clonotype has more than one count but fewer than ten. This chain joins TRBV30 and TRBJ2-5; weak D call: TRBD2 (6 bases). Germline-derived CDR1 and CDR2 are GTSNPN and SVGIG (reference sequence). V shed 2 bases and J shed 1 base, with 8 bases lying between them. There are 13 residues in the CDR3. CDR3 in DNA: TGTGCCTGGAGTCGGGGGATCCAAGAGACCCAGTACTTC. It yields the protein CAWSRGIQETQYF.

This clonotype was observed a handful of times. V gene TRBV15 combines with J gene TRBJ1-2; 7 nucleotides match TRBD1. The J segment lost 8 bases and the V segment lost 0 bases, leaving 0 bases of the junction unmatched. CDR3 length equals 12 residues. Germline V lookup: CDR1 LNHNV, CDR2 YYDKDF (reference sequence). CDR3 nucleotide sequence: TGTGCCACCAGCAGAGAGGACAGGGGCTACACCTTC. As protein: CATSREDRGYTF.

This clonotype was found many times. This rearrangement joins TRBV4-3 to TRBJ1-5; 8 bases map to TRBD1. Germline V gene data show CDR1 as LGHNA and CDR2 as YSLEER. The CDR3 has 13 residues. The V and J ends lost 3 bases and 6 bases, in that order; junction bases with no gene match: 1. CDR3 coding DNA: TGCGCCAGCAGCCAGGACAGGGTTCAGCCCCAGCATTTT. Translation gives CASSQDRVQPQHF.